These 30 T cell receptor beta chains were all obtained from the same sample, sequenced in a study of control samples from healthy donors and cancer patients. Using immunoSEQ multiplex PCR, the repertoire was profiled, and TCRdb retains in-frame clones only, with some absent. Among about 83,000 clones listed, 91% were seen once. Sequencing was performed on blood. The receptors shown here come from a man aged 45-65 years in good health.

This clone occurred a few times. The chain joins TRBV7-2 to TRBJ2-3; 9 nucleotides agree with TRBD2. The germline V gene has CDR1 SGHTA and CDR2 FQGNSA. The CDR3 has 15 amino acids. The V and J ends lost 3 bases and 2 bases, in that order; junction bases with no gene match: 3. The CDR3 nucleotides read TGTGCCAGCAGCTTGTCTAGCGGGGCCACAGATACGCAGTATTTT. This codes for CASSLSSGATDTQYF.

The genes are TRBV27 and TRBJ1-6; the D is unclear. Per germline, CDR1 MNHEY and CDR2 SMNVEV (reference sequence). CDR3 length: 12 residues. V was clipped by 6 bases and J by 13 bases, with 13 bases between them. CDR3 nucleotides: TGTGCCAGCAGGCGAACCGGGTCCCCCCTCCACTTT. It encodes CASRRTGSPLHF.

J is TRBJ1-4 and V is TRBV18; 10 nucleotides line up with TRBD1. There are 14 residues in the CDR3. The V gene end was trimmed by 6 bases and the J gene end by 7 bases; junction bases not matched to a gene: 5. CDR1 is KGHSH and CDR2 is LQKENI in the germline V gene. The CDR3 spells CASSPTGGFEKLFF. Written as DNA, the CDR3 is TGTGCCAGCTCTCCGACAGGGGGCTTTGAAAAACTGTTTTTT.

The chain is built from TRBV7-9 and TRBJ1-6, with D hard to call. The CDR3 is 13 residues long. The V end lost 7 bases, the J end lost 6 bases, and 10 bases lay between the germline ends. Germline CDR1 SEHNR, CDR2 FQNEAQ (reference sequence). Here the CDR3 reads CASTLGINSPLHF. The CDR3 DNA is TGTGCCAGCACCCTAGGAATTAATTCACCCCTCCACTTT. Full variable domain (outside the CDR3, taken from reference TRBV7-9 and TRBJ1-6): DTGVSQNPRHKITKRGQNVTFRCDPISEHNRLYWYRQTLGQGPEFLTYFQNEAQLEKSRLLSDRFSAERPKGSFSTLEIQRTEQGDSAMYLCASTLGINSPLHFGNGTRLTVT.

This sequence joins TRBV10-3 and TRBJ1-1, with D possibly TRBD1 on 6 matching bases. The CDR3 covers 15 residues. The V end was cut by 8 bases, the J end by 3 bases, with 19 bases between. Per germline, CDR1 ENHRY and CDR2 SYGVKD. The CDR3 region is CAIGVREKGDTEAFF. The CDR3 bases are TGTGCCATCGGGGTCAGGGAAAAGGGGGACACTGAAGCTTTCTTT.

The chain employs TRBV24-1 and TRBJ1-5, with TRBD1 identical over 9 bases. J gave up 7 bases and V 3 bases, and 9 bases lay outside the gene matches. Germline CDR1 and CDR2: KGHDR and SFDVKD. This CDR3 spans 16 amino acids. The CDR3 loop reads CATSDLWTGEVQPQHF. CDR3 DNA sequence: TGTGCCACCAGTGATCTATGGACAGGGGAGGTCCAGCCCCAGCATTTT.

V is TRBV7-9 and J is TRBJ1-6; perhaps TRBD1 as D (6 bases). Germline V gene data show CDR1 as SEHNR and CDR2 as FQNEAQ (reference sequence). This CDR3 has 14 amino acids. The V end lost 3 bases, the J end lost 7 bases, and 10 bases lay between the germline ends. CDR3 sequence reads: CASSLGDMNSPLHF. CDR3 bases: TGTGCCAGCAGCTTGGGGGACATGAATTCACCCCTCCACTTT.

CDR3 in amino acids: CASSQDRYEQYF. CDR3 nucleotides: TGTGCCAGCAGCCAAGATCGGTACGAGCAGTACTTC. This chain joins TRBV14 and TRBJ2-7; D is uncertain. The germline V gene has CDR1 SGHDN and CDR2 FVKESK. Trimming shortened V by 0 bases and J by 4 bases, and 4 bases separated the two germline ends. The CDR3 spans 12 residues.

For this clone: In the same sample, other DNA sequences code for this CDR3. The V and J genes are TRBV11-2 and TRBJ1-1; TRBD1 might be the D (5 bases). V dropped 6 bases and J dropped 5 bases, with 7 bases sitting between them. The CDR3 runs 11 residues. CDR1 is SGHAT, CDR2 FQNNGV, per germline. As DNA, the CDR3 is TGTGCCAGCAGGGGGGGGACTGAAGCTTTCTTT. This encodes CASRGGTEAFF.

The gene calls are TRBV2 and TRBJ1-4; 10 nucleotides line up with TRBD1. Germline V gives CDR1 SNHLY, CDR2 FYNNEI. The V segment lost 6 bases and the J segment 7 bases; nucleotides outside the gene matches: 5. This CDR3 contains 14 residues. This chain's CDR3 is CASSPGTGVEKLFF. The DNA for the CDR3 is TGTGCCAGCAGCCCCGGGACAGGGGTTGAAAAACTGTTTTTT.

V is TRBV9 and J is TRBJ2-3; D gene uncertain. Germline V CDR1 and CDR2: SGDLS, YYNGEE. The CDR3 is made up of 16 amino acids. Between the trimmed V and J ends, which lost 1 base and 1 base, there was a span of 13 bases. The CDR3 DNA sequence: TGTGCCAGCAGCGTACTATCTAGTGCCGGCACAGATACGCAGTATTTT. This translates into CASSVLSSAGTDTQYF. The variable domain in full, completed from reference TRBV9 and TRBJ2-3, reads DSGVTQTPKHLITATGQRVTLRCSPRSGDLSVYWYQQSLDQGLQFLIQYYNGEERAKGNILERFSAQQFPDLHSELNLSSLELGDSALYFCASSVLSSAGTDTQYFGPGTRLTVL.

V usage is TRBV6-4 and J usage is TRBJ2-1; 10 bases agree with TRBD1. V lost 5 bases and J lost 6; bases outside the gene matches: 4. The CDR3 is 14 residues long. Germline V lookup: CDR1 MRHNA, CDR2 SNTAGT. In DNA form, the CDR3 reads TGTGCCAGCAGTCGGGACAGGGGTGGCAATGAGCAGTTCTTC. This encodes CASSRDRGGNEQFF.

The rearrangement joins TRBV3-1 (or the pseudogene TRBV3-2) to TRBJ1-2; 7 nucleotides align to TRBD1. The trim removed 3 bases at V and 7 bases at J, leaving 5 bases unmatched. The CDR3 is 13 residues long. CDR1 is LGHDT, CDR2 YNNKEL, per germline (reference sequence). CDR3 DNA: TGTGCCAGCAGCCACCACAGGGGACCTGGCTACACCTTC. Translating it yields CASSHHRGPGYTF.

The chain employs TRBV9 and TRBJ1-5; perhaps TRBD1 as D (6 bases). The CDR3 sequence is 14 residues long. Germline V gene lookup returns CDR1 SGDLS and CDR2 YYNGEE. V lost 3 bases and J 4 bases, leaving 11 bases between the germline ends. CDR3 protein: CASSGRGGNQPQHF. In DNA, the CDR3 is TGTGCCAGCAGCGGGAGAGGGGGGAATCAGCCCCAGCATTTT.

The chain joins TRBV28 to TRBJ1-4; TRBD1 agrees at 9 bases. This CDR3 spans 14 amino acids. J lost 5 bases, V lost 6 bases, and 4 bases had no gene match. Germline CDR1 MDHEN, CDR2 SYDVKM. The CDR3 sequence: CASSPTGGNEKLFF. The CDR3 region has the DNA TGTGCCAGCAGCCCCACAGGGGGCAATGAAAAACTGTTTTTT.

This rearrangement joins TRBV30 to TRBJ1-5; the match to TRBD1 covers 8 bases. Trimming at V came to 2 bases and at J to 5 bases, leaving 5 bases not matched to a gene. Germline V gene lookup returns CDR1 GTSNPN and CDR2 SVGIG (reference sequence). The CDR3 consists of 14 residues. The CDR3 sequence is CAWSSDRGHQPQHF. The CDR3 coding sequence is TGTGCCTGGAGTTCAGACAGGGGCCATCAGCCCCAGCATTTT.

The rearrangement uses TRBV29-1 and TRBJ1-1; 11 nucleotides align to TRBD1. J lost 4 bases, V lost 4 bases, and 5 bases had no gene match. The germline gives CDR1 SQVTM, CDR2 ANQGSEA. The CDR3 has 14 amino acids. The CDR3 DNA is TGCAGCGTTGCCGCCGGGACAGGGGGCACTGAAGCTTTCTTT. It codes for CSVAAGTGGTEAFF.

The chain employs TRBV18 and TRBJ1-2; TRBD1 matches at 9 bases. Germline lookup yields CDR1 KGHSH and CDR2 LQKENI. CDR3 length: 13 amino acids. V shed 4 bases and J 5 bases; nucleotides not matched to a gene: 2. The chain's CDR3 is CASSQQGAYGYTF. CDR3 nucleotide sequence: TGTGCCAGCTCACAACAGGGGGCGTATGGCTACACCTTC.

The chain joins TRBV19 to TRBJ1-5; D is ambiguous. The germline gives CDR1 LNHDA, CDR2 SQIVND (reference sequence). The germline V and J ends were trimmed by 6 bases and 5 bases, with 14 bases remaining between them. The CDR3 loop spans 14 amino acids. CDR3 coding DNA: TGTGCCAGTAGGCCCTATATAGGGTATCAGCCCCAGCATTTT. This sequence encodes CASRPYIGYQPQHF.

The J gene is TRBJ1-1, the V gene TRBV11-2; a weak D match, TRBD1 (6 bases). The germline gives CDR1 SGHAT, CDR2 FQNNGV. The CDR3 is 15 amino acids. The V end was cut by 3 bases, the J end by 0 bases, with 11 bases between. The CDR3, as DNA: TGTGCCAGCAGCTTGGATGGGGGGCTGAACACTGAAGCTTTCTTT. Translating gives CASSLDGGLNTEAFF.

The chain's CDR3 is CASSRKETTEAFF. In DNA, the CDR3 is TGTGCCAGCAGTCGAAAGGAGACAACTGAAGCTTTCTTT. The chain has TRBV6-6 and TRBJ1-1, with D hard to call. Looked up from germline, CDR1 is MNHNY and CDR2 is SVGAGI (reference sequence). This CDR3 contains 13 residues. The germline V and J ends were trimmed by 5 bases and 5 bases, with 12 bases remaining between them.

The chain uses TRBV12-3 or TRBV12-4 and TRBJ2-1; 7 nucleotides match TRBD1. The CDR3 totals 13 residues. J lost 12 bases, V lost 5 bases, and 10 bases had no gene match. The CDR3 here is CASSLNRGPPQFF. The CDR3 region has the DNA TGTGCCAGCAGTCTAAACAGGGGACCCCCGCAGTTCTTC.

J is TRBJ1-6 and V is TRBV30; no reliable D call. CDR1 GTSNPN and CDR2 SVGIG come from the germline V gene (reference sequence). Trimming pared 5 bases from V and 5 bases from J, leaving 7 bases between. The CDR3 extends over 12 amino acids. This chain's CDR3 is CAWAQNNSPLHF. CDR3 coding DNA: TGTGCCTGGGCACAGAATAATTCACCCCTCCACTTT.

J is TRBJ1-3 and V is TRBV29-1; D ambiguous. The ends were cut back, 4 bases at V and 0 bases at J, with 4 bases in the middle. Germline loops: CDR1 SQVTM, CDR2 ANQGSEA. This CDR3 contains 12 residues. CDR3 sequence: CSVGVSGNTIYF. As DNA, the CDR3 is TGCAGCGTTGGGGTCTCTGGAAACACCATATATTTT.

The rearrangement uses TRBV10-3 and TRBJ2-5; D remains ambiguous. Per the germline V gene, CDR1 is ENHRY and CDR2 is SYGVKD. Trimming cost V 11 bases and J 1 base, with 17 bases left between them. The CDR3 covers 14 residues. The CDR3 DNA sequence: TGTGCCTCTCAGGACGGGCCCGTCCAAGAGACCCAGTACTTC. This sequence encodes CASQDGPVQETQYF.

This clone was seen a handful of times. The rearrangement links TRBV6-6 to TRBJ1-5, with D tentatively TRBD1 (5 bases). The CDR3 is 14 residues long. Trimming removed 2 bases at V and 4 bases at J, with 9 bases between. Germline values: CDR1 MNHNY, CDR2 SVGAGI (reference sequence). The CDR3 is CASSYGQLNQPQHF. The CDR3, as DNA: TGTGCCAGCAGTTACGGACAACTGAATCAGCCCCAGCATTTT.

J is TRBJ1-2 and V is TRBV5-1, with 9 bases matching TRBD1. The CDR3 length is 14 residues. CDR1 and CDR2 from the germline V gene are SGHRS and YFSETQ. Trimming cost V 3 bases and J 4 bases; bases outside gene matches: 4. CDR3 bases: TGCGCCAGCAGCTGGGGACAGGGACCCTATGGCTACACCTTC. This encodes CASSWGQGPYGYTF.

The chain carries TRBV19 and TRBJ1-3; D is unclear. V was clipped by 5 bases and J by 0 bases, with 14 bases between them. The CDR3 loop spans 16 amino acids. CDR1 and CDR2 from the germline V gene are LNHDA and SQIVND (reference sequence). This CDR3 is CASSSSGPFSGNTIYF. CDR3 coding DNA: TGTGCCAGTAGTTCCTCTGGGCCGTTCTCTGGAAACACCATATATTTT. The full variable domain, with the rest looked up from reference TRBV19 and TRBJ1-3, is DGGITQSPKYLFRKEGQNVTLSCEQNLNHDAMYWYRQDPGQGLRLIYYSQIVNDFQKGDIAEGYSVSREKKESFPLTVTSAQKNPTAFYLCASSSSGPFSGNTIYFGEGSWLTVV.

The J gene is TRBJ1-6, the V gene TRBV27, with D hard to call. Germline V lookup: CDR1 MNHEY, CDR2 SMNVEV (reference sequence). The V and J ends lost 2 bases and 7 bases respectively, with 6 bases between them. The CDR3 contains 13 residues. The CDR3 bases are TGTGCCAGCAGTTTAGCCCCAAATTCACCCCTCCACTTT. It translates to CASSLAPNSPLHF.

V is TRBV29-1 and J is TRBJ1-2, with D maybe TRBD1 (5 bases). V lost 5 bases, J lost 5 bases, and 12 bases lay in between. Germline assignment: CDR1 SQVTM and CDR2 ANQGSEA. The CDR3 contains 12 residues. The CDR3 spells CSVYEGRYGYTF. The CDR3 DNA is TGCAGCGTTTATGAGGGGAGATATGGCTACACCTTC. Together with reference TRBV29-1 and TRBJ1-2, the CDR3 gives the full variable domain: SAVISQKPSRDICQRGTSLTIQCQVDSQVTMMFWYRQQPGQSLTLIATANQGSEATYESGFVIDKFPISRPNLTFSTLTVSNMSPEDSSIYLCSVYEGRYGYTFGSGTRLTVV.